This T cell receptor beta chain derives from a study of T cell clonality in common variable immunodeficiency. This clone was recorded at least ten times. What it binds is not known. The junction departs from the called germline gene at one end, perhaps through a read error. The read terminates 3 residues before the CDR3 end, so the remaining end is supplied by the germline J gene. The identical CDR3 is also encoded by other nucleotide sequences in the sample. Study conclusions and caveats: Shared TCRbeta clones were fewer between CVID subjects than controls. Common variable immunodeficiency TCR beta sequences reportedly had fewer deletions and N-nucleotide insertions.

The table came from immunoSEQ multiplex PCR; TCRdb's copy has only in-frame clones and leaves some out. Sampling found 26,000 or so clones, none seen once. The CDR3 extends over 13 amino acids. Germline V gene lookup returns CDR1 GTSNPN and CDR2 SVGIG (reference sequence). Sequencing was carried out using peripheral blood mononuclear cells. The rearrangement joins TRBV30 to TRBJ1-1; D not resolved. This TCR was sampled from a human donor with common variable immunodeficiency. CDR3: CAWTGRLGTEAFF. CDR3 DNA (partial): TGTGCTTGGACGGGGAGGCTGGGGACTGAA.